Detailed here is one TCR beta chain. This CDR3 comprises 14 residues. The V gene end was trimmed by 6 bases and the J gene end by 10 bases; junction bases not matched to a gene: 17. Per the germline V gene, CDR1 is SQVTM and CDR2 is ANQGSEA. This entry comes from a study of blood T cells in healthy people across ages. For the second PCR, which ran for about 7 to 11 cycles, a sample-barcoded 5' primer and a J-beta primer mix were used. One entry per CDR3 protein, called by TCRdb with MiXCR from the 5' RACE reads. The repertoire includes approximately 830,000 distinct CDR3 sequences, approximately 67% of them detected once, and roughly 25% sits in the top ten.

The chain links TRBV29-1 to TRBJ2-7; 8 bases align to TRBD1. The specimen was blood. The clonotype was recovered from a man under 40 in good health. CDR3: CSVVLQGAPSIQYF. The CDR3 nucleotides are TGCAGCGTCGTCCTGCAGGGGGCCCCATCTATCCAGTACTTC.